Shown below are 21 T cell receptor beta chains from a single sample sequenced in a study of CD8 T cells in ankylosing spondylitis. No antigens are known for them. TCRdb used MiXCR to reprocess the 5' RACE reads, holding one entry per CDR3 protein. The sample has hundreds of thousands of distinct CDR3 sequences; about 12% are singletons. General study findings and limits: A motif of 7 to 9 highly homologous TCR beta variants was seen as apparently characteristic of ankylosing spondylitis blood.

Source material: blood, either unsorted or a sorted T cell fraction (not recorded which). The receptors come from a male donor with ankylosing spondylitis.

This clonotype was recorded many times. V and J are TRBV15 and TRBJ2-7; D tentatively reads TRBD1 or TRBD2 (5 bases each). The CDR3 loop spans 16 amino acids. Trimming took 1 base from V and 0 from J, leaving 13 bases between them. Germline V gene data show CDR1 as LNHNV and CDR2 as YYDKDF (reference sequence). CDR3 region: CATSRVDGDLSYEQYF. DNA for the CDR3: TGTGCCACCAGCAGAGTTGACGGGGACCTCTCCTACGAGCAGTACTTC.

There are a few counts of this clonotype. The chain is built from TRBV28 and TRBJ2-2; D possibly uses TRBD1 or TRBD2 (5 bases each). Germline V gene data show CDR1 as MDHEN and CDR2 as SYDVKM. This CDR3 comprises 17 residues. Between the trimmed V and J ends, which lost 3 bases and 4 bases, there was a span of 18 bases. CDR3 sequence (DNA): TGTGCCAGCAGTTTCTGGTTTGGGGGAGAAGGCACCGGGGAGCTGTTTTTT. This gives the protein CASSFWFGGEGTGELFF.

This clonotype was detected a few times. The chain is built from TRBV29-1 and TRBJ1-1, with a possible D match to TRBD1 (5 bases). This CDR3 has 15 residues. Trimming removed 6 bases from V and 1 base from J, with 18 bases in between. Germline loops: CDR1 SQVTM, CDR2 ANQGSEA. As DNA, the CDR3 is TGCAGCGTGGTGCCCCGGGGGGTGGGGAACACTGAAGCTTTCTTT. Protein sequence: CSVVPRGVGNTEAFF.

The table lists this clonotype with a few counts. V gene TRBV7-2 combines with J gene TRBJ2-1; 11 bases match TRBD2. The trim removed 4 bases at V and 4 bases at J, leaving 9 bases unmatched. CDR3 length equals 17 residues. Germline values: CDR1 SGHTA, CDR2 FQGNSA. CDR3 region: CASSSSGLAGKYNEQFF. The CDR3 DNA reads as TGTGCCAGCAGCTCCAGTGGACTAGCGGGCAAGTACAATGAGCAGTTCTTC. Full variable domain (missing parts from reference TRBV7-2 and TRBJ2-1): GAGVSQSPSNKVTEKGKDVELRCDPISGHTALYWYRQSLGQGLEFLIYFQGNSAPDKSGLPSDRFSAERTGGSVSTLTIQRTQQEDSAVYLCASSSSGLAGKYNEQFFGPGTRLTVL.

The chain links TRBV15 to TRBJ2-5, with D possibly TRBD1 on 5 matching bases. Trimming removed 8 bases at V and 1 base at J, with 11 bases between. The CDR3 consists of 13 residues. The V gene's germline CDR1 is LNHNV and CDR2 YYDKDF (reference sequence). This chain's CDR3 is CATEIGVQETQYF. CDR3 sequence (DNA): TGTGCCACCGAAATAGGGGTCCAAGAGACCCAGTACTTC.

This clonotype has a count of ten or more. This chain joins TRBV7-2 and TRBJ2-2; weak D call: TRBD2 (6 bases). The germline gives CDR1 SGHTA, CDR2 FQGNSA. The CDR3 extends over 15 amino acids. The V end lost 2 bases, the J end lost 4 bases, and 11 bases lay between the germline ends. CDR3 sequence reads: CASSLRQEGTGELFF. For the CDR3, the DNA is TGTGCCAGCAGCTTAAGGCAGGAGGGCACCGGGGAGCTGTTTTTT.

The rearrangement uses TRBV29-1 and TRBJ2-5; D is ambiguous. V lost 1 base, J lost 6 bases, and 6 bases lay in between. The CDR3 consists of 11 residues. Looked up from germline, CDR1 is SQVTM and CDR2 is ANQGSEA. CDR3 bases: TGCAGCGTTGAAGGGAGCAAGACCCAGTACTTC. This encodes CSVEGSKTQYF.

V usage is TRBV3-1 and J usage is TRBJ2-2, with D possibly matching TRBD1 (5 bases). Trimming left V 3 bases short and J 5 bases short, with 10 bases between. CDR1 and CDR2 from the germline V gene are LGHDT and YNNKEL (reference sequence). The CDR3 extends over 14 amino acids. The CDR3 DNA reads TGTGCCAGCAGCCAGGTGACAGAGACCGGGGAGCTGTTTTTT. Residues: CASSQVTETGELFF.

This chain joins TRBV2 and TRBJ2-7; no definite D call. Per germline, CDR1 SNHLY and CDR2 FYNNEI. This CDR3 region has 10 residues. Trimming removed 4 bases from V and 5 bases from J, with 3 bases in between. The CDR3 sequence: CASSADEQYF. In DNA form, the CDR3 reads TGTGCCAGCAGTGCTGACGAGCAGTACTTC.

The chain couples TRBV6-1 to TRBJ1-2; no reliable D call. The germline gives CDR1 MNHNS, CDR2 SASEGT. The CDR3 covers 15 residues. Trimming cost V 0 bases and J 4 bases, with 12 bases left between them. The CDR3 coding sequence is TGTGCCAGCAGTGAAGCATATAAGGGAGGCTATGGCTACACCTTC. It codes for CASSEAYKGGYGYTF.

This clonotype was counted a few times. CDR3: CASSLVRAWVERSYNEQFF. CDR3 nucleotides: TGTGCCAGCAGCTTAGTACGGGCCTGGGTGGAACGCTCCTACAATGAGCAGTTCTTC. The chain joins TRBV11-2 to TRBJ2-1; D is unclear. Germline CDR1 reads SGHAT; CDR2 reads FQNNGV. V lost 1 base and J 0 bases, leaving 19 bases between the germline ends. The CDR3 is 19 amino acids.

This clonotype has a handful of counts. The V call is TRBV7-9, the J call TRBJ2-7; 9 nucleotides agree with TRBD1. This CDR3 contains 15 residues. J gave up 4 bases and V 5 bases, and 9 bases lay outside the gene matches. Germline assignment: CDR1 SEHNR and CDR2 FQNEAQ (reference sequence). CDR3 sequence: CASSLRTGDGYEQYF. CDR3 bases: TGTGCCAGCAGCCTTCGGACAGGGGATGGATACGAGCAGTACTTC.

This clonotype came up a few times. The CDR3 region has the DNA TGCGCCAGCAGCCAACGCTTAGGGGGGGACAGGGGATATCAGCCCCAGCATTTT. It specifies CASSQRLGGDRGYQPQHF. The chain links TRBV4-1 to TRBJ1-5; 10 bases align to TRBD1. The V gene end was trimmed by 2 bases and the J gene end by 5 bases; junction bases not matched to a gene: 12. Germline V gives CDR1 MGHRA, CDR2 YSYEKL. The length of the CDR3 is 18 residues.

The CDR3 DNA sequence: TGTGCCATCAGTGAGTCTATAGACACCGGGGAGCTGTTTTTT. Translated, it gives CAISESIDTGELFF. This sequence joins TRBV10-3 and TRBJ2-2; unclear D gene. V gave up 0 bases and J gave up 3 bases, with 5 bases separating them. Per the germline V gene, CDR1 is ENHRY and CDR2 is SYGVKD. This CDR3 spans 14 amino acids.

This clonotype was counted at least ten times. The CDR3, as DNA: TGTGCCAGCAGGGCTAGCGGGAGATCAAGCCACAATGAGCAGTTCTTC. It encodes CASRASGRSSHNEQFF. This rearrangement joins TRBV7-2 to TRBJ2-1, with 10 bases matching TRBD2. CDR3 length equals 16 residues. After removal of 6 bases from V and 5 bases from J, the junction contained 10 bases not matched to a gene. Per germline, CDR1 SGHTA and CDR2 FQGNSA.

This clonotype was seen only a few times. The V and J genes are TRBV20-1 and TRBJ2-1, with D possibly being TRBD1 (5 bases). This CDR3 has 15 amino acids. Trimming shortened V by 0 bases and J by 5 bases, and 14 bases separated the two germline ends. Germline loops: CDR1 DFQATT, CDR2 SNEGSKA (reference sequence). This chain's CDR3 is CSARDHQGTNNEQFF. Here the CDR3 DNA reads TGCAGTGCTAGAGATCATCAGGGTACGAACAATGAGCAGTTCTTC.

This chain uses TRBV11-2 with TRBJ1-1, with D hard to call. From germline, CDR1 is SGHAT and CDR2 FQNNGV. The CDR3 length is 13 residues. Trimming took 2 bases from V and 6 from J, leaving 10 bases between them. In DNA form, the CDR3 reads TGTGCCAGCAGCTTAACAAGGACGTCTGAAGCTTTCTTT. Residues: CASSLTRTSEAFF.

This clonotype was counted many times. The rearrangement uses TRBV2 and TRBJ1-1; D is ambiguous. CDR3 length equals 11 residues. Between the trimmed V and J ends, which lost 6 bases and 5 bases, there was a span of 7 bases. Germline CDR1 reads SNHLY; CDR2 reads FYNNEI. The CDR3 DNA is TGTGCCAGCAGATTTGAGACTGAAGCTTTCTTT. This gives the protein CASRFETEAFF.

This clonotype was counted ten times or more. The chain links TRBV14 to TRBJ2-1; no firm D call. Germline values: CDR1 SGHDN, CDR2 FVKESK. The length of the CDR3 is 16 residues. The V gene lost 2 bases and the J gene lost 6 bases, with 17 bases spanning the gap. Here the CDR3 reads CASSQSRAGPTNEQFF. The CDR3 coding sequence is TGTGCCAGCAGCCAATCCCGGGCAGGTCCTACCAATGAGCAGTTCTTC.

This clonotype was recorded a few times. J is TRBJ2-1 and V is TRBV25-1; perhaps TRBD2 as D (6 bases). The CDR3 loop spans 14 amino acids. Germline V gene data show CDR1 as MGHDK and CDR2 as SYGVNS. Between the trimmed V and J ends, which lost 4 bases and 4 bases, there was a span of 11 bases. The CDR3 sequence is CASSGVAGYNEQFF. The CDR3 nucleotides are TGTGCCAGCAGTGGAGTGGCGGGGTACAATGAGCAGTTCTTC.

This clonotype was seen repeatedly, ten times or more. The chain carries TRBV24-1 and TRBJ2-5; perhaps TRBD2 as D (6 bases). V lost 0 bases, J lost 3 bases, and 10 bases lay in between. Germline CDR1 KGHDR, CDR2 SFDVKD. This CDR3 contains 15 residues. The CDR3 loop reads CATSDLGRGKETQYF. CDR3 sequence (DNA): TGTGCCACCAGTGATTTGGGTCGGGGGAAAGAGACCCAGTACTTC.